This T cell receptor (beta chain) was sequenced during a study of control samples from healthy donors and cancer patients (dated by TCRdb to 2018 to 2021). A distance of 8 bases separates the germline ends of V and J, which lose 4 bases and 0 bases respectively. The CDR3 covers 15 residues, taking in both the cysteine and the phenylalanine. Only the CDR3 portion is preserved as DNA: 45 bases, with reading frame beginning at the first base. For CDR1 and CDR2, the germline V gene lists KGHDR and SFDVKD. Comments on this clone: Its target antigen remains unknown. Within one base of it there is no much larger clone, and no base qualities were kept.

Receptor amplification or capture employed the immunoSEQ multiplex PCR assay. In TCRdb, the immuneACCESS table is reduced to in-frame sequences with V and J assigned. These tables do not hold every clone; where another copy was compared, an unresolved V gene accounts for under half, and the others remain unexplained. Across this sample there are about 120,000 clones, with 80% to 90% seen only once. 2.9% of the sample is in the top ten clones. The source of this sequence is a man between 60 and 75 years old in good health. Recombination connected TRBV24-1 to TRBJ2-2; there is no confident call for the D gene. The sequenced material came from blood. The CDR3 protein sequence reads: CATSETSPNTGELFF. At the DNA level, the sequence is TGTGCCACCAGTGAGACCAGCCCGAACACCGGGGAGCTGTTTTTT.